The 5 T cell receptor beta chains reported below all come from one sample, sequenced in a study of CD8 T cells in ankylosing spondylitis. These receptors lack a known antigen. Study conclusions and caveats: Ankylosing spondylitis blood appeared to be characterized by a TCR beta motif of 8 or 9 highly homologous variants.

TCRdb analysed the 5' RACE reads with MiXCR anew, one entry per CDR3 protein. The sample has a few hundred thousand distinct CDR3 sequences, roughly 13% seen once. The sample taken for sequencing was blood, either unsorted or a sorted T cell fraction (not recorded which). These receptors all stem from a male donor with ankylosing spondylitis.

The CDR3 sequence: CATTDSVDTQYF. CDR3 bases: TGTGCCACAACGGACTCAGTCGATACGCAGTATTTT. The chain recombines TRBV12-3 or TRBV12-4 with TRBJ2-3, with D maybe TRBD2 (5 bases). CDR3 size: 12 residues. V lost 10 bases and J 6 bases, leaving 14 bases between the germline ends.

This clonotype has more than one count but fewer than ten. This chain uses TRBV15 with TRBJ1-2, with TRBD1 matching over 7 bases. With 5 bases clipped from V and 6 bases from J, the junction kept 6 bases outside the gene matches. CDR1 LNHNV and CDR2 YYDKDF come from the germline V gene (reference sequence). The CDR3 has 13 amino acids. Here the CDR3 reads CATSPGTEDGYTF. The CDR3 DNA sequence: TGTGCCACCAGCCCCGGGACAGAGGATGGCTACACCTTC.

This rearrangement joins TRBV3-1 to TRBJ2-7; a weak D match, TRBD2 (6 bases). The V and J ends lost 1 base and 4 bases respectively, with 14 bases between them. The CDR3 covers 15 residues. Germline V CDR1 and CDR2: LGHDT, YNNKEL (reference sequence). CDR3 bases: TGTGCCAGCAGCCAAGGCTTAGCGGTAGAGTACGAGCAGTACGTC. It translates to CASSQGLAVEYEQYV.

A few counts support this clonotype. J is TRBJ2-1 and V is TRBV20-1, with unresolved D. This CDR3 comprises 14 residues. From germline, CDR1 is DFQATT and CDR2 SNEGSKA (reference sequence). V lost 2 bases, J lost 10 bases, and 18 bases lay in between. CDR3 sequence (DNA): TGCAGTGCTAGAAAACCCGTCGATTTTGGGGAGCAGTTCTTC. Its translation: CSARKPVDFGEQFF.

This clonotype has a handful of counts. The chain has TRBV7-9 and TRBJ2-7; the D gene is possibly TRBD1 (5 bases). The CDR3 sequence is 13 residues long. The germline V and J ends were trimmed by 5 bases and 7 bases, with 15 bases remaining between them. CDR1 is SEHNR and CDR2 is FQNEAQ in the germline V gene (reference sequence). CDR3 protein: CASSPQGSREQYV. The CDR3, as DNA: TGTGCCAGCAGCCCCCAGGGTTCGAGGGAGCAGTACGTC.